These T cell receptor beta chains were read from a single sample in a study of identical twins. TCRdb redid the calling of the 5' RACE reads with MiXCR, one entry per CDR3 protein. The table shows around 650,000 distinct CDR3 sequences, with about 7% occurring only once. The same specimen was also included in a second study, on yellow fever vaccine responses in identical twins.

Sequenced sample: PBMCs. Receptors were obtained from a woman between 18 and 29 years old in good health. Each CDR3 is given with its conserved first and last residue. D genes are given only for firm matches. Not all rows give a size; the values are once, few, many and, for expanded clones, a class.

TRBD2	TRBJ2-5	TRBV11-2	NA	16	CASSFNLAADRETQYF	TGTGCCAGCAGCTTCAACCTAGCGGCGGATCGGGAGACCCAGTACTTC
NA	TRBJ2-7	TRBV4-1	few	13	CASSPSVGYEQYF	TGCGCCAGCAGCCCAAGCGTCGGCTACGAGCAGTACTTC
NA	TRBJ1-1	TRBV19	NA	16	CASSISQATRDTEAFF	TGTGCCAGTAGTATAAGTCAGGCAACAAGGGACACTGAAGCTTTCTTT
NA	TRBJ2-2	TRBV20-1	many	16	CSARDTPDANTGELFF	TGCAGTGCTAGAGATACCCCGGACGCGAACACCGGGGAGCTGTTTTTT
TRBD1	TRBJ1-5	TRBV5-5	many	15	CASSLGTGVGQPQHF	TGTGCCAGCAGCCTTGGGACAGGGGTGGGTCAGCCCCAGCATTTT
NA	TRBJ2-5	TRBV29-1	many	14	CSVVLPGGQGTQYF	TGCAGCGTTGTTCTGCCCGGGGGGCAAGGGACCCAGTACTTC
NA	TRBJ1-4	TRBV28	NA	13	CASSFRMNEKLFF	TGTGCCAGCAGTTTTAGAATGAACGAAAAACTGTTTTTT
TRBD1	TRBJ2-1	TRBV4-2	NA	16	CASSPSPGTGNNEQFF	TGTGCCAGCAGCCCCAGTCCCGGGACAGGAAACAATGAGCAGTTCTTC
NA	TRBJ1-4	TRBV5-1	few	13	CASSLVSNEKLFF	TGCGCCAGCAGCTTGGTCTCAAATGAAAAACTGTTTTTT
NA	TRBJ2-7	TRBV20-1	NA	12	CSARAFRDEQYF	TGCAGTGCTAGGGCGTTTCGAGACGAGCAGTACTTC
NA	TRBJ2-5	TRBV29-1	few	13	CSVSTDGAETQYF	TGCAGCGTATCGACAGACGGGGCGGAGACCCAGTACTTC
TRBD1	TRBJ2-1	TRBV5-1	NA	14	CASSTDGTVGEQFF	TGCGCCAGCAGCACGGACGGGACAGTGGGTGAGCAGTTCTTC
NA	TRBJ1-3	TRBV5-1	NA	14	CASSLESAGNTIYF	TGCGCCAGCAGCTTGGAGTCGGCTGGAAACACCATATATTTT
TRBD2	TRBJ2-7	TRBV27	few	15	CASTINGGRGYEQYF	TGTGCCAGCACCATAAACGGCGGGAGAGGGTACGAGCAGTACTTC
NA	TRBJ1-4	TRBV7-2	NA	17	CASSYRPGAATNEKLFF	TGTGCCAGCAGCTACAGACCAGGAGCCGCAACTAATGAAAAACTGTTTTTT
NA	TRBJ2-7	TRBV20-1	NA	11	CSAYIIYEQYF	TGCAGTGCTTACATAATCTACGAGCAGTACTTC
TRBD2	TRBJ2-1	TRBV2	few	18	CASRGTSGRATMYNEQFF	TGTGCCAGCAGAGGGACTAGCGGGAGGGCCACGATGTACAATGAGCAGTTCTTC
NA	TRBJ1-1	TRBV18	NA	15	CASSPPSQTNTEAFF	TGTGCCAGCTCACCACCTTCGCAAACGAACACTGAAGCTTTCTTT
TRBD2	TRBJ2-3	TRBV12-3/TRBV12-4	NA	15	CASSPVGGGADTQYF	TGTGCCAGCAGTCCCGTTGGCGGGGGGGCGGATACGCAGTATTTT
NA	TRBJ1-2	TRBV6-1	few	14	CASNPRLANYGYTF	TGTGCCAGCAATCCGAGACTAGCTAACTATGGCTACACCTTC
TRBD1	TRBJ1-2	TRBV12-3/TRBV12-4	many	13	CASNNLTGRGYTF	TGTGCCAGCAATAACTTGACAGGGCGCGGCTACACCTTC
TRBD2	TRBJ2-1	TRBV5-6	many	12	CASAGGYNEQFF	TGTGCCAGCGCGGGAGGGTACAATGAGCAGTTCTTC
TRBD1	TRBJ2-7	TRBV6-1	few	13	CASNEQGASEQYF	TGTGCCAGCAACGAACAGGGGGCGTCCGAGCAGTACTTC
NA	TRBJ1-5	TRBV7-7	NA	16	CASSPRSGYSNQPQHF	TGTGCCAGCAGCCCCCGTTCTGGGTATAGCAATCAGCCCCAGCATTTT
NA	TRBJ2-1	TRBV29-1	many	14	CSVTRVGSYNEQFF	TGCAGCGTTACCAGGGTCGGGTCCTACAATGAGCAGTTCTTC
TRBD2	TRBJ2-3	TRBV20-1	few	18	CSASPAGGPGALTDTQYF	TGCAGTGCTAGTCCGGCGGGGGGGCCCGGGGCCCTCACAGATACGCAGTATTTT
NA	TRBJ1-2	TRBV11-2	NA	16	CASSLDNRAAGYGYTF	TGTGCCAGCAGCTTAGACAACAGGGCGGCAGGCTATGGCTACACCTTC
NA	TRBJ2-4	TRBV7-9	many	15	CASSPPDRAKNIQYF	TGTGCCAGCAGCCCTCCCGACAGAGCCAAAAACATTCAGTACTTC